The 18 T cell receptor beta chains reported below all come from one sample, sequenced in a study of identical twins (dated by TCRdb to the mid-2010s). The method was 5' RACE. Sequencing was performed on an Illumina HiSeq 2000. TCRdb ran its own pipeline on the public reads, namely fastp trimming at Q25 and MiXCR clone calling, and kept in-frame beta chains. Each CDR3 protein gets just one entry, which takes the most common genes and DNA from the rows behind it. The sample table contains about 570,000 distinct CDR3 sequences; only one count was recorded for more than 9% of them. Of the sample, more than 2.5% falls within the top ten clones. These sequences were also reported in another study, on yellow fever vaccine responses in identical twins.

The sample taken for sequencing was PBMCs. Receptor source: a woman aged 18 to 35 in good health.

This clonotype appeared a few times. V is TRBV5-1 and J is TRBJ1-5, with TRBD1 identical over 7 bases. In germline, CDR1 is SGHRS, CDR2 YFSETQ. With 4 bases clipped from V and 7 bases from J, the junction kept 8 bases outside the gene matches. The CDR3 is 14 amino acids. Here the CDR3 DNA reads TGCGCCAGCAGCAGGACAGGATCGGAGCAGCCCCAGCATTTT. Protein: CASSRTGSEQPQHF.

A few counts support this clonotype. V gene TRBV3-1 combines with J gene TRBJ2-1; D call uncertain. This CDR3 contains 15 residues. V gave up 0 bases and J gave up 5 bases, with 11 bases separating them. Germline lookup yields CDR1 LGHDT and CDR2 YNNKEL (reference sequence). CDR3 nucleotides: TGTGCCAGCAGCCAAGAGCTGGCGGTTGACAATGAGCAGTTCTTC. Translating it yields CASSQELAVDNEQFF.

This clonotype was seen more than once but under ten times. The V call is TRBV15, the J call TRBJ2-7; perhaps TRBD2 as D (5 bases). There are 16 residues in the CDR3. Germline CDR1 is LNHNV and CDR2 is YYDKDF (reference sequence). The V and J ends lost 1 base and 6 bases respectively, with 19 bases between them. CDR3 sequence: CATSRGGGPVLGEQYF. CDR3 nucleotides: TGTGCCACCAGCAGAGGTGGCGGGCCTGTCCTAGGCGAGCAGTACTTC.

In this sample, this clonotype turned up a few times. The chain couples TRBV28 to TRBJ2-1; 8 bases line up with TRBD1. This CDR3 region has 11 residues. Unmatched junction bases numbered 5, after V lost 4 bases and J lost 15 bases. CDR1 MDHEN and CDR2 SYDVKM come from the germline V gene. This CDR3 reads CASSSDRVPFF. CDR3 nucleotide sequence: TGTGCCAGCAGTTCGGACAGGGTTCCGTTCTTC.

This clonotype occurred a few times. V usage is TRBV6-1 and J usage is TRBJ2-1, with TRBD2 matching over 9 bases. Germline V CDR1 and CDR2: MNHNS, SASEGT. The CDR3 length is 15 residues. V trimming: 6 bases; J trimming: 7 bases; junction bases outside the gene matches: 10. CDR3 nucleotide sequence: TGTGCCAGCAGGATCTGGCGGGGGGGCCCTAATGAGCAGTTCTTC. Amino acids: CASRIWRGGPNEQFF.

This clonotype came up a few times. The V gene is TRBV4-1, the J gene TRBJ2-1, with 9 positions matching TRBD1. There are 16 residues in the CDR3. The V segment lost 0 bases and the J segment 8 bases; nucleotides outside the gene matches: 8. Germline loops: CDR1 MGHRA, CDR2 YSYEKL. The CDR3 sequence is CASSQDRGQGPYEQFF. CDR3 DNA sequence: TGCGCCAGCAGCCAAGATAGGGGACAGGGCCCCTATGAGCAGTTCTTC.

This clonotype was seen repeatedly, ten times or more. This chain joins TRBV18 and TRBJ2-3; the D is unclear. V lost 6 bases to trimming and J lost 5 bases, with 12 bases between them. This CDR3 has 13 amino acids. Germline V gene lookup returns CDR1 KGHSH and CDR2 LQKENI. CDR3 loop: CASSLTDEDTQYF. In DNA form, the CDR3 reads TGTGCCAGCTCCCTGACCGATGAAGATACGCAGTATTTT. Based on the CDR3 plus reference TRBV18 and TRBJ2-3, the full variable domain is NAGVMQNPRHLVRRRGQEARLRCSPMKGHSHVYWYRQLPEEGLKFMVYLQKENIIDESGMPKERFSAEFPKEGPSILRIQQVVRGDSAAYFCASSLTDEDTQYFGPGTRLTVL.

This sequence joins TRBV11-2 and TRBJ2-5; D possibly corresponds to TRBD2 (5 bases). The germline gives CDR1 SGHAT, CDR2 FQNNGV. This CDR3 has 13 amino acids. The ends were cut back, 6 bases at V and 11 bases at J, with 19 bases in the middle. The CDR3 nucleotides read TGTGCCAGCAGTACTAATCCTGGAGAGCGGCAGTACTTC. Its protein is CASSTNPGERQYF.

This sequence joins TRBV10-3 and TRBJ2-1; a weak D match, TRBD2 (5 bases). Germline V gene lookup returns CDR1 ENHRY and CDR2 SYGVKD. Deletions cut 10 bases from V and 8 bases from J, with 21 bases between. There are 14 residues in the CDR3. CDR3 sequence reads: CATCDWAEEDEQFF. CDR3 DNA sequence: TGTGCCACCTGTGACTGGGCGGAGGAGGATGAGCAGTTCTTC.

This clonotype showed up just a few times. The J gene is TRBJ2-3, the V gene TRBV5-8, with TRBD2 matching 8 bases. The CDR3 runs to 16 residues. Germline loops: CDR1 SGHTS, CDR2 YDEGEE. After removal of 0 bases from V and 3 bases from J, the junction contained 6 bases not matched to a gene. The CDR3 bases are TGTGCCAGCAGCTTGGAGCCGGGAGGGAGGACAGATACGCAGTATTTT. Translated, it gives CASSLEPGGRTDTQYF.

This clonotype appeared many times. The V gene is TRBV20-1, the J gene TRBJ2-4; possibly TRBD2 for D (6 bases). Trimming took off 3 bases at V and 5 bases at J, with 8 bases between the two ends. The CDR3 has 12 residues. Germline values: CDR1 DFQATT, CDR2 SNEGSKA (reference sequence). CDR3: CSARGGENIQYF. The CDR3 nucleotides are TGCAGTGCTAGGGGGGGAGAAAACATTCAGTACTTC.

J is TRBJ2-7 and V is TRBV20-1; D is ambiguous. V was clipped by 5 bases and J by 2 bases, with 13 bases between them. CDR1 is DFQATT, CDR2 SNEGSKA, per germline (reference sequence). The CDR3 loop spans 13 amino acids. The CDR3 bases are TGCAGTGCTCCGTGGAGCAACGCCTACGAGCAGTACTTC. Its protein is CSAPWSNAYEQYF.

This clonotype came up many times. This sequence joins TRBV12-3 or TRBV12-4 and TRBJ2-1; D might be TRBD2 (5 bases). CDR3 length: 11 amino acids. V shed 6 bases and J shed 9 bases, with 9 bases lying between them. The CDR3 here is CASSRTGEQFF. DNA for the CDR3: TGTGCCAGCAGCAGGACTGGTGAGCAGTTCTTC.

The V gene is TRBV7-9, the J gene TRBJ2-1, with TRBD2 as a possible D gene (5 bases). There are 17 residues in the CDR3. Between the trimmed V and J ends, which lost 1 base and 4 bases, there was a span of 17 bases. Germline CDR1 reads SEHNR; CDR2 reads FQNEAQ (reference sequence). In nucleotides, the CDR3 is TGTGCCAGCAGCTTAGGGGCCCTGGCTAGCAGATACAATGAGCAGTTCTTC. Its translation is CASSLGALASRYNEQFF. Based on the CDR3 plus reference TRBV7-9 and TRBJ2-1, the full variable domain is DTGVSQNPRHKITKRGQNVTFRCDPISEHNRLYWYRQTLGQGPEFLTYFQNEAQLEKSRLLSDRFSAERPKGSFSTLEIQRTEQGDSAMYLCASSLGALASRYNEQFFGPGTRLTVL.

This clonotype was seen a handful of times. The V gene is TRBV11-2, the J gene TRBJ2-1; 9 positions match TRBD1. The CDR3 length is 15 residues. V gave up 2 bases and J gave up 9 bases; unmatched junction bases: 8. Germline V CDR1 and CDR2: SGHAT, FQNNGV. CDR3 loop: CASSLLGQGFGEQFF. The CDR3 DNA reads TGTGCCAGCAGCTTATTGGGACAGGGTTTTGGTGAGCAGTTCTTC.

This rearrangement joins TRBV29-1 to TRBJ2-1; D call uncertain. Germline V gene sequence: CDR1 SQVTM, CDR2 ANQGSEA. The CDR3 spans 10 residues. This CDR3 reads CIAKNNEQFF. DNA for the CDR3: TGCATCGCGAAAAACAATGAGCAGTTCTTC.

This clonotype was seen more than once but under ten times. This chain links TRBV4-3 with TRBJ1-6, with D possibly TRBD1 on 6 matching bases. Germline V gives CDR1 LGHNA, CDR2 YSLEER. The V end lost 5 bases, the J end lost 9 bases, and 11 bases lay between the germline ends. CDR3 length: 13 residues. In DNA form, the CDR3 reads TGCGCCAGCAGCGCTGGGGGGCGTTCACCCCTCCACTTT. Protein sequence: CASSAGGRSPLHF.

The chain joins TRBV27 to TRBJ2-7; D is perhaps TRBD1 or TRBD2 (5 bases each). The CDR3 sequence is 15 residues long. Germline CDR1 reads MNHEY; CDR2 reads SMNVEV (reference sequence). V gave up 6 bases and J gave up 0 bases, with 15 bases separating them. Here the CDR3 reads CASSPNRDHSYEQYF. The DNA for the CDR3 is TGTGCCAGCAGCCCAAACCGGGACCACTCCTACGAGCAGTACTTC.